This TCR beta chain was profiled in a study of cytotoxic CD8 clonotypes in ibrutinib-treated CLL. Turning to the study itself: Investigators reported 25 or so partial and 2 complete responses; after median around 63 months, roughly 15 patients remained remitted and some 12 progressed.

Sequenced by immunoSEQ multiplex PCR; TCRdb stores in-frame clones only, minus some. The sample records approximately 120,000 clones, 45% to 65% being singletons. TCR beta library input comprised roughly 2 micrograms of genomic DNA from cryopreserved PBMCs. The sample consisted of PBMCs, taken after 24 months of ibrutinib treatment. The source of this sequence is a human donor with chronic lymphocytic leukemia.

CDR3 DNA: TGCAGTGCTCCGCTTGAGACCCAGTACTTC. Its protein is CSAPLETQYF. The chain links TRBV20-1 to TRBJ2-5; D not resolved. This CDR3 has 10 residues. V lost 5 bases and J lost 5, with 6 bases in between. Per germline, CDR1 DFQATT and CDR2 SNEGSKA (reference sequence).